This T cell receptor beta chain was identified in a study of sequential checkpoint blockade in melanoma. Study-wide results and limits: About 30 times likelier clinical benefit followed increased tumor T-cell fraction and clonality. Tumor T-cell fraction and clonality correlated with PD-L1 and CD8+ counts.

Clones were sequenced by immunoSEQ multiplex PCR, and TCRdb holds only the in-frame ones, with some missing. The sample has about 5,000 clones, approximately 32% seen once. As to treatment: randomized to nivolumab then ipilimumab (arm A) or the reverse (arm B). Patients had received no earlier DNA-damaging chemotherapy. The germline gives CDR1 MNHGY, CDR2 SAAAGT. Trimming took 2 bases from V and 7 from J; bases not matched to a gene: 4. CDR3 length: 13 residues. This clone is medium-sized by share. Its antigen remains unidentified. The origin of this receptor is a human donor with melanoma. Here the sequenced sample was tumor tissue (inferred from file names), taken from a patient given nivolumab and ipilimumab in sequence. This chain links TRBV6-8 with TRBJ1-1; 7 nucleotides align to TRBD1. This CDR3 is CASSYQGQSEAFF. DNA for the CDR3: TGTGCCAGCAGTTACCAGGGACAGAGTGAAGCTTTCTTT.